A selection of T cell receptor beta chains follows, all from one sample in a study of blood T cell repertoires in COVID-19. Sequenced by immunoSEQ multiplex PCR; TCRdb stores in-frame clones only, minus some. The table has roughly 260,000 clones, roughly 88% seen once; the top ten hold around 2.2%. The sample was peripheral blood. Receptors originate from a woman in her thirties or forties who had recovered from COVID-19. The CDR3 runs from the conserved cysteine through the conserved F or W. D genes are given only for firm matches. Clone size is stated in some rows and not others, as once, few, many or a class when expanded.

D gene: -
clone size: -
V gene: TRBV7-2
CDR3 length: 13
CDR3 protein: CASSSDSYNEQFF

D gene: TRBD2
clone size: -
V gene: TRBV5-4
CDR3 length: 17
CDR3 protein: CASSTGLTSGRAGELFF

D gene: TRBD1
clone size: -
V gene: TRBV28
CDR3 length: 14
CDR3 protein: CASSFPDRAYEQYF

D gene: TRBD2
clone size: -
V gene: TRBV24-1
CDR3 length: 16
CDR3 protein: CATSRTSGSSYNEQFF

D gene: TRBD2
clone size: once
V gene: TRBV3-1/TRBV3-2
CDR3 length: 16
CDR3 protein: CASSQFAGRVTDTQYF

D gene: TRBD1
clone size: few
V gene: TRBV2
CDR3 length: 15
CDR3 protein: CASSVPTGGNYGYTF

D gene: -
clone size: -
V gene: TRBV19
CDR3 length: 13
CDR3 protein: CASTGDPWGEQYF

D gene: -
clone size: -
V gene: TRBV7-2
CDR3 length: 14
CDR3 protein: CASSQQVNTGELFF

D gene: -
clone size: -
V gene: TRBV27
CDR3 length: 16
CDR3 protein: CASSLSRGQTKNIQYF

D gene: TRBD1
clone size: -
V gene: TRBV11-3
CDR3 length: 20
CDR3 protein: CASSLGSVETTRDRQETQYF